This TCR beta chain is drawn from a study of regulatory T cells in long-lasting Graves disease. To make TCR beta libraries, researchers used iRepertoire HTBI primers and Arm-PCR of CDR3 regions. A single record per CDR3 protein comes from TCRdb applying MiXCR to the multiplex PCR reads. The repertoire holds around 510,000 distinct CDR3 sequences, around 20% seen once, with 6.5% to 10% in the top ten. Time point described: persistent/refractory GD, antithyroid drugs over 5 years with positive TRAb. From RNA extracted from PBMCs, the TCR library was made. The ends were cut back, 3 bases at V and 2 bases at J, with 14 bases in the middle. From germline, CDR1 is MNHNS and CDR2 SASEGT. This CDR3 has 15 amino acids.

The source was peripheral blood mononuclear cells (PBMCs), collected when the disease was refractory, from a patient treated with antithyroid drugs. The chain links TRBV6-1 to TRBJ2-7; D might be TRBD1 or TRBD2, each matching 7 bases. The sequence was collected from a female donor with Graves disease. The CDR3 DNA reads TGTGCCAGCAGTGAGCAGGGGGGAGGGACCTACGAGCAGTACTTC. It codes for CASSEQGGGTYEQYF.